This TCR beta chain was sequenced for a study of tissue T cells after allogeneic stem cell transplantation. Findings and caveats of the study: Across patients, clones rarely overlapped, yet motif clusters were shared tissue-specifically. Only a limited share of tissue TCRs appeared in blood or spleen. Alloreactivity or antigen specificity of tissue TCRs was not determined; some clones might be host cells.

Indicated time point: mouse harvest day 7 after allogeneic transplant. Mouse grafts combined 10^7 T-cell-depleted bone marrow cells with 10^6 splenic CD5+ T cells. Mice had MHC-mismatched B6 into BALB/c GVHD, sampled day 7 or 14. The method was immunoSEQ multiplex PCR; TCRdb's version includes in-frame clones alone and lacks a portion of them. This table has about 11,000 clones, 35% to 40% appearing once. Details on this clone: As yet, its antigen is unknown. Genes and germline come from the mouse. The sequenced fragment ends 1 residue before the CDR3 boundary, so the rest is inferred from the germline J gene.

J gave up 3 bases and V 6 bases, and 6 bases lay outside the gene matches. The CDR3 extends over 14 amino acids. Per germline, CDR1 KGHPV and CDR2 FQNQEV (reference sequence). The receptor was isolated from a female BALB/c mouse given C57BL/6 T cells with graft-versus-host disease after an allogeneic hematopoietic cell transplant. The sample taken for sequencing was skin. J is TRBJ1-2 and V is TRBV26, with 8 positions matching TRBD1. CDR3 DNA, as far as it was read: TGTGCCAGCAGCTACAGGGGGAGGGACTCCGACTACACC. Protein: CASSYRGRDSDYT. The CDR3 in full is CASSYRGRDSDYTF.